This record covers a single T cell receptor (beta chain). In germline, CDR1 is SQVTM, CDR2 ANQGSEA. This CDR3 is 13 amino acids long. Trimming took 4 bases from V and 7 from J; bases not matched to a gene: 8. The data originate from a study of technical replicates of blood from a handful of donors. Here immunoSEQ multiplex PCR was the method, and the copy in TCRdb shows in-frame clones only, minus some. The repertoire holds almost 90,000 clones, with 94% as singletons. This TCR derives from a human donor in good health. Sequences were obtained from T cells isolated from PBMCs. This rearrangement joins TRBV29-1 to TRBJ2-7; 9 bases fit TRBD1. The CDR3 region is CSVGGQGSGEQYF. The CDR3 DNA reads TGCAGCGTTGGGGGACAGGGATCGGGGGAGCAGTACTTC.